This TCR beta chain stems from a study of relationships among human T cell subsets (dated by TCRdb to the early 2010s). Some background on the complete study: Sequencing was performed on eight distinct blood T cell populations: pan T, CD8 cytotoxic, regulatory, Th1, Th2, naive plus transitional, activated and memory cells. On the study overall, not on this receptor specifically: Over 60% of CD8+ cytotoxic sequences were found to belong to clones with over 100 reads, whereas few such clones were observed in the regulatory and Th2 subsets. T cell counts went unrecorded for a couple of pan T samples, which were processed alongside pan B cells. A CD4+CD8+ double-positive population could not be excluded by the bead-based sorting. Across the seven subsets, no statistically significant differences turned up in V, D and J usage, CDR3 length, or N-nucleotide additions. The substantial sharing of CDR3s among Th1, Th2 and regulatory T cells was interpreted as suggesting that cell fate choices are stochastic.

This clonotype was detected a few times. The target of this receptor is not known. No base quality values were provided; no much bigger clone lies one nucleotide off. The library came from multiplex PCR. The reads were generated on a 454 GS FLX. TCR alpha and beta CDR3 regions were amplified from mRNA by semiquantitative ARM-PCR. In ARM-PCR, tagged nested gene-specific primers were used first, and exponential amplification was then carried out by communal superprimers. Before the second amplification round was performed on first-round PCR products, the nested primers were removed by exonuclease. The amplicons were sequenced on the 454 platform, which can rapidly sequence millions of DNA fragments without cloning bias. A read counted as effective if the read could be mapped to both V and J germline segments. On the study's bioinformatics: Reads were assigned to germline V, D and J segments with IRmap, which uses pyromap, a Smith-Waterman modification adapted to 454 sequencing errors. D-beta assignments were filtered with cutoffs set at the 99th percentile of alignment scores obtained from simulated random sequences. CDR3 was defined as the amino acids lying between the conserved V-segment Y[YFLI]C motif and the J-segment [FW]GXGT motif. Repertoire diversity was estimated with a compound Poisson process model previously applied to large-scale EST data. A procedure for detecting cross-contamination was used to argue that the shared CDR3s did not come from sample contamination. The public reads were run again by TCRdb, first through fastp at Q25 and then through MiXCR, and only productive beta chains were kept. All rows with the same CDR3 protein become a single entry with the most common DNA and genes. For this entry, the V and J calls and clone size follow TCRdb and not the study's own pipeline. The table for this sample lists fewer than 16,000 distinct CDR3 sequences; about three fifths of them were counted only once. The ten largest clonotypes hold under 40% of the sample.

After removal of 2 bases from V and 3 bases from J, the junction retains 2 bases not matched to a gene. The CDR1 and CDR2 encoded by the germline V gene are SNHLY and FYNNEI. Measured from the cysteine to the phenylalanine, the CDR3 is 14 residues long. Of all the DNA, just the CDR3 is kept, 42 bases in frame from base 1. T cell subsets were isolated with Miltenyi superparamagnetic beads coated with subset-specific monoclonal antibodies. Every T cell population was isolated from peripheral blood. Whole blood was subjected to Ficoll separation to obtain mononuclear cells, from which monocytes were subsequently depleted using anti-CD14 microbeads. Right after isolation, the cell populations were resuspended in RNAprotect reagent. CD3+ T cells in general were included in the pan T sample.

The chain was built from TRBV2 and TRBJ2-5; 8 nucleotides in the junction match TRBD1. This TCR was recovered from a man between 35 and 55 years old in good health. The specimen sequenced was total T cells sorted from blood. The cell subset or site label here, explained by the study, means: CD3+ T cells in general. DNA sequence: TGTGCCAGCAGTGAACGGACAGGGAAAGAGACCCAGTACTTC. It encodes CASSERTGKETQYF.